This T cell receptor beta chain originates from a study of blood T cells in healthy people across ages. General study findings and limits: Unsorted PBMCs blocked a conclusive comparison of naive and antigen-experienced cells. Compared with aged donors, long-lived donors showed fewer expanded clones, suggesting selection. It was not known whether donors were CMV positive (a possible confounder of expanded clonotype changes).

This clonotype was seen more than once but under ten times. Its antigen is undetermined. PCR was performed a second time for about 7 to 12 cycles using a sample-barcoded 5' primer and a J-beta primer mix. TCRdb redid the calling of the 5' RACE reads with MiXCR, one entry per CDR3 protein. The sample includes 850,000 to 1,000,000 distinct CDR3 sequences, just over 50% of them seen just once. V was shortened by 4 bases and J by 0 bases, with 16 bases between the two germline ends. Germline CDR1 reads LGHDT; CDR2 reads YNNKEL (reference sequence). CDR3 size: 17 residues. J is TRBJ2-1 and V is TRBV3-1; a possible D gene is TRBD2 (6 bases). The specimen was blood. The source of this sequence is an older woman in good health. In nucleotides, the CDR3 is TGTGCCAGCAGCCGAAAATTCGGGGGAAGCTCCTACAATGAGCAGTTCTTC. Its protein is CASSRKFGGSSYNEQFF.